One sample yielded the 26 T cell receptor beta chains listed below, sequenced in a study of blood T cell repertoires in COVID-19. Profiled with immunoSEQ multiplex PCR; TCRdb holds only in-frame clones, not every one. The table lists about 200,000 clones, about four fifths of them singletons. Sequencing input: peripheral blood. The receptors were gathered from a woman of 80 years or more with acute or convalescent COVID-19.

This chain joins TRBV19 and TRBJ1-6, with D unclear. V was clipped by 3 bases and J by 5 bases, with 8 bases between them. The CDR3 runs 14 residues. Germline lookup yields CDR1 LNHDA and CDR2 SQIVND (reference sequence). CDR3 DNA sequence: TGTGCCAGTAGTATTGGAGAGAATAATTCACCCCTCCACTTT. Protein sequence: CASSIGENNSPLHF.

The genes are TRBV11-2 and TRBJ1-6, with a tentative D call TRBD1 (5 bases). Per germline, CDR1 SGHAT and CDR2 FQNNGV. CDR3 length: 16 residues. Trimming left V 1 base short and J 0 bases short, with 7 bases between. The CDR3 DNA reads TGTGCCAGCAGCTTAGGACAGAGCTCCTATAATTCACCCCTCCACTTT. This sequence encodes CASSLGQSSYNSPLHF.

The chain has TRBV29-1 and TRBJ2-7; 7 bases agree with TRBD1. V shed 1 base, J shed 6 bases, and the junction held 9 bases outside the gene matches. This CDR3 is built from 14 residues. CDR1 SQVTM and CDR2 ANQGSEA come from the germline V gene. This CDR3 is CSVEGQGRWSEQYF. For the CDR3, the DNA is TGCAGCGTTGAAGGACAGGGAAGGTGGTCCGAGCAGTACTTC.

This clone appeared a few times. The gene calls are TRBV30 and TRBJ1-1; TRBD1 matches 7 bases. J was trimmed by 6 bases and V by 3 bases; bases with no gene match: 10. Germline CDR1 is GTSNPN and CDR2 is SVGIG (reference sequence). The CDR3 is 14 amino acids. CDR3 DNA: TGTGCCTGGAGAGCCGGACGAGGGGGCGCTGAAGCTTTCTTT. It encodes CAWRAGRGGAEAFF.

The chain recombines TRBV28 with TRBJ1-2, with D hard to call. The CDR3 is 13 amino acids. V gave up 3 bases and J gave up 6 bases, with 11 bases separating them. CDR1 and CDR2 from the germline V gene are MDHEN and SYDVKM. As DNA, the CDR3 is TGTGCCAGCAGTTTGGGAGGGAAGGATGGCTACACCTTC. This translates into CASSLGGKDGYTF.

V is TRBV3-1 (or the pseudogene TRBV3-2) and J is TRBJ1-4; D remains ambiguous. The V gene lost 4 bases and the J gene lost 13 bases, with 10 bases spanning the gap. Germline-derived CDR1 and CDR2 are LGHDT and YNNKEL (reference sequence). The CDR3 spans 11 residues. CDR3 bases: TGTGCCAGCAGCCGAGGCCCGGGACTGTTTTTT. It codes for CASSRGPGLFF.

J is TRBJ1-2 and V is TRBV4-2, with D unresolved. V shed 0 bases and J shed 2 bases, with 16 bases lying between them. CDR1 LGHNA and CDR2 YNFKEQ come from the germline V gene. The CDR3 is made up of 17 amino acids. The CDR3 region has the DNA TGTGCCAGCAGCCAAGATTTTGGTGGTGCGGGGAACTATGGCTACACCTTC. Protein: CASSQDFGGAGNYGYTF.

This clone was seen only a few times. The CDR3 loop reads CAWSNYRPPHQTGGDPLSDSPLHF. The CDR3 DNA reads TGTGCCTGGAGTAACTACCGCCCCCCCCACCAGACAGGGGGCGACCCTCTCAGCGATTCACCCCTCCACTTT. The V and J genes are TRBV30 and TRBJ1-6, with TRBD1 matching 10 bases. Germline CDR1 is GTSNPN and CDR2 is SVGIG (reference sequence). The ends lost 2 bases at V and 8 bases at J; junction bases unmatched: 33. The CDR3 runs 24 residues.

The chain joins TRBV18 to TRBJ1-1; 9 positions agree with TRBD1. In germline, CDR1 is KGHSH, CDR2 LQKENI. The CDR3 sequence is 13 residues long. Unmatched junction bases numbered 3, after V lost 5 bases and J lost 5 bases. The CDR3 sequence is CASSETGGTEAFF. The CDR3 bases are TGTGCCAGCTCAGAGACAGGGGGGACTGAAGCTTTCTTT.

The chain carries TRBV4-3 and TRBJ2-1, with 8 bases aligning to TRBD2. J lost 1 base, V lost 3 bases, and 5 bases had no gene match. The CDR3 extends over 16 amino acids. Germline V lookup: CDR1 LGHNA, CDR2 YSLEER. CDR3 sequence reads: CASSQRSSGSYNEQFF. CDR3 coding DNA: TGCGCCAGCAGCCAGCGCTCTAGCGGGTCCTACAATGAGCAGTTCTTC.

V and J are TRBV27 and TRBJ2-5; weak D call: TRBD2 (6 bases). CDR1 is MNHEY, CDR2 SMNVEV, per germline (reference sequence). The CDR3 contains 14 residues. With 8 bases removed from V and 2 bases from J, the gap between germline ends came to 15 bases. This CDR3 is CASGGLAAQETQYF. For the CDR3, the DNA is TGTGCCAGCGGGGGATTAGCGGCGCAAGAGACCCAGTACTTC.

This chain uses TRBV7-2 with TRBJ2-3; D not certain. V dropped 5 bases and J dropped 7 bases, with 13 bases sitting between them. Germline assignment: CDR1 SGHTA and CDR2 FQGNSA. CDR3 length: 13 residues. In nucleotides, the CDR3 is TGTGCCAGCAGCCGCGATACAGAACATACGCAGTATTTT. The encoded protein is CASSRDTEHTQYF.

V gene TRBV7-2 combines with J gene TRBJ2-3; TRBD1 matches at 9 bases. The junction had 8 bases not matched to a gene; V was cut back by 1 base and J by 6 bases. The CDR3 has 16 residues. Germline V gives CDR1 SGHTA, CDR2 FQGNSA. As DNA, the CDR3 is TGTGCCAGCAGCTTAGTCCCCATGACAGGGGGGGATACGCAGTATTTT. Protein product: CASSLVPMTGGDTQYF.

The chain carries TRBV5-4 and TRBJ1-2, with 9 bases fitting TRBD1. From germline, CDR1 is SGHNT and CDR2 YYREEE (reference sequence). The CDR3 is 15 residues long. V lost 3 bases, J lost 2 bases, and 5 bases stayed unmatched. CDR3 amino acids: CASSSMGQGNYGYTF. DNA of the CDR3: TGTGCCAGCAGCTCAATGGGACAGGGAAACTATGGCTACACCTTC.

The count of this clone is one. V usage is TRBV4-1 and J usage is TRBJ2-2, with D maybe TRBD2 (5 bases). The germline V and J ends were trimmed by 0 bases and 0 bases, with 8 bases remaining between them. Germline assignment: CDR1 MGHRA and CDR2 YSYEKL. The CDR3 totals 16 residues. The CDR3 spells CASSQDGNANTGELFF. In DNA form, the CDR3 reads TGCGCCAGCAGCCAAGACGGGAACGCGAACACCGGGGAGCTGTTTTTT.

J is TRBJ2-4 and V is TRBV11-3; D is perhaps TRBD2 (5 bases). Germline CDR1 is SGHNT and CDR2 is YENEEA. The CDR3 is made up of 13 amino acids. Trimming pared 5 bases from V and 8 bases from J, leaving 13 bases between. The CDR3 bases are TGTGCCAGCAGCCGGGGTGGTCTCGACATTCAGTACTTC. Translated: CASSRGGLDIQYF.

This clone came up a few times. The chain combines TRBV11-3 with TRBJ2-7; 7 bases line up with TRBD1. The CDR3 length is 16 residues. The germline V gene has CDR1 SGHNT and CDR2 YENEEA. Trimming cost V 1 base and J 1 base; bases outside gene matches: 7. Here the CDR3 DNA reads TGTGCCAGCAGCTTAGCCTGGGACAGTCAGTCCTACGAGCAGTACTTC. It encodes CASSLAWDSQSYEQYF.

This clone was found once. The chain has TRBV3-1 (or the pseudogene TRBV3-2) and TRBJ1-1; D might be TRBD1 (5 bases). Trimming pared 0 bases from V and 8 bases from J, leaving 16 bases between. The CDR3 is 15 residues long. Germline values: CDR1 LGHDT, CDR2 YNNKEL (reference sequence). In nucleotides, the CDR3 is TGTGCCAGCAGCCAAGAGCCATCAGGACAAGTAGAAGCTTTCTTT. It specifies CASSQEPSGQVEAFF.

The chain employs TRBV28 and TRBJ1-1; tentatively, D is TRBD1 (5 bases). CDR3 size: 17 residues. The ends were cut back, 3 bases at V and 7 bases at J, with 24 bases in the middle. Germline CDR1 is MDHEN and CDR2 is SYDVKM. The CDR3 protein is CASSLGRYGNGGGEAFF. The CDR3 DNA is TGTGCCAGCAGTTTGGGAAGGTACGGGAATGGCGGGGGTGAAGCTTTCTTT.

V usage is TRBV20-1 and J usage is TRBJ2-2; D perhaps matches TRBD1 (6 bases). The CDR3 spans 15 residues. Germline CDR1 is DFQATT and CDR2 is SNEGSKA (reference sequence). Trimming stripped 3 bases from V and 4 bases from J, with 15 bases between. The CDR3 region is CSASKGGKATGELFF. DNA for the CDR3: TGCAGTGCTAGTAAAGGGGGAAAGGCCACCGGGGAGCTGTTTTTT.

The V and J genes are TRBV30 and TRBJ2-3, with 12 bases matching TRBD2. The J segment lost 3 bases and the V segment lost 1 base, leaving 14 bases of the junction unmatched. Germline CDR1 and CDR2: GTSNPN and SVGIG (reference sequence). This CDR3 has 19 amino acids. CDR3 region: CAWSAWDPSGRGDTDTQYF. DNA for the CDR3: TGTGCCTGGAGTGCATGGGACCCTAGCGGGAGGGGTGATACAGATACGCAGTATTTT. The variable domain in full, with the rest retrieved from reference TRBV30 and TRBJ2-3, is SQTIHQWPATLVQPVGSPLSLECTVEGTSNPNLYWYRQAAGRGLQLLFYSVGIGQISSEVPQNLSASRPQDRQFILSSKKLLLSDSGFYLCAWSAWDPSGRGDTDTQYFGPGTRLTVL.

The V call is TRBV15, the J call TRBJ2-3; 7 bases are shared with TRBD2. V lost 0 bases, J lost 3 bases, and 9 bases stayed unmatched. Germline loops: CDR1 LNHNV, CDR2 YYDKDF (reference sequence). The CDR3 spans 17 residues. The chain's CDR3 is CATSRDHLRGGTDTQYF. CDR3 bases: TGTGCCACCAGCAGAGATCATCTTCGCGGGGGAACAGATACGCAGTATTTT.

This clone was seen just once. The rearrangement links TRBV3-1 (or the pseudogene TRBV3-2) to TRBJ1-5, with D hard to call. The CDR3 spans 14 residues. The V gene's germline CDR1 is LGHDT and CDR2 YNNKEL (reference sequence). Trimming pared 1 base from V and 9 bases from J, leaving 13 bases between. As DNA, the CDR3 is TGTGCCAGCAGCCAAGGGCGATCCGCAGGGCCCCAGCATTTT. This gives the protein CASSQGRSAGPQHF.

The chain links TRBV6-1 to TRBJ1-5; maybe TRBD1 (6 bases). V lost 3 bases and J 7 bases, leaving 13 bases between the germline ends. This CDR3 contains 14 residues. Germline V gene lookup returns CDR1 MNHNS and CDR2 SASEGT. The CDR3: CASSDGGGRQPQHF. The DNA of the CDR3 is TGTGCCAGCAGTGATGGGGGGGGCAGGCAGCCCCAGCATTTT.

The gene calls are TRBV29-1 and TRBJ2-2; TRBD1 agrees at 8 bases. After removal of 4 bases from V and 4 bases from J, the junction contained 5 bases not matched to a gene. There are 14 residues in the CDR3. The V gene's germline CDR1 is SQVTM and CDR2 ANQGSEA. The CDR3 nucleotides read TGCAGCGTTGTCATGGACAGGGTCACCGGGGAGCTGTTTTTT. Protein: CSVVMDRVTGELFF.

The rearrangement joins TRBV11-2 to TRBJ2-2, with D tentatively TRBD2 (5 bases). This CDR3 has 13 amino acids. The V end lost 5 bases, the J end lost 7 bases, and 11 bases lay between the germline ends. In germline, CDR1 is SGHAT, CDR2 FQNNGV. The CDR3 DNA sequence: TGTGCCAGCAGCCCGGAGGAATACGGGGAGCTGTTTTTT. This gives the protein CASSPEEYGELFF.